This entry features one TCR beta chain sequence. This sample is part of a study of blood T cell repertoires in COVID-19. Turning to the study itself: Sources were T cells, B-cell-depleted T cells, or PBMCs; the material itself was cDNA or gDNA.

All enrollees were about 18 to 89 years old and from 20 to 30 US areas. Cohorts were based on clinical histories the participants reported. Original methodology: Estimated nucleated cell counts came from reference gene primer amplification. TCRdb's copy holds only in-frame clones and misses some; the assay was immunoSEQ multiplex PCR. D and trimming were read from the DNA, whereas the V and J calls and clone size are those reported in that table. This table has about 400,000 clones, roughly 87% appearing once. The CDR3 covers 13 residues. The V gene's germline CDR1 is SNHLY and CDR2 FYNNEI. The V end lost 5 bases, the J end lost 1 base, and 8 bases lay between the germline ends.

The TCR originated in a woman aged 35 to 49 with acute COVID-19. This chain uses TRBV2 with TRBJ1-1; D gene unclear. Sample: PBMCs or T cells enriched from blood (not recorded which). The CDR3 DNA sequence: TGTGCCAGCAGTCTAGGAGGGAACACTGAAGCTTTCTTT. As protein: CASSLGGNTEAFF.